This T cell receptor (beta chain) is drawn from a study of OX40 agonist ivuxolimab in advanced cancers. Overall study: Approximately 40% of patients had received prior checkpoint inhibitor therapy. General study findings and limits: Some nonresponders likewise displayed low normalized T-cell clonal expansion.

Libraries were prepared by immunoSEQ multiplex PCR; TCRdb keeps only in-frame clonotypes and omits some of them. In the table there are roughly 80,000 clones, around 87% of which are singletons. Points on this clone: Its antigen is unknown.

The CDR3 is 13 residues long. The germline V gene encodes CDR1 SGHDT and CDR2 YYEEEE. After removal of 6 bases from V and 4 bases from J, the junction contained 4 bases not matched to a gene. This sequence originates from an adult with an advanced solid tumor such as melanoma, head and neck, liver or kidney cancer. This sequence joins TRBV5-6 and TRBJ2-3; 8 bases line up with TRBD1. The sample in question was CD4+ or CD8+ T cells sorted from blood, obtained in a trial of the OX40 agonist ivuxolimab. The CDR3: CASNTQGADTQYF. The CDR3 DNA reads TGTGCCAGCAACACACAGGGGGCAGATACGCAGTATTTT.